This T cell receptor beta chain appears in the sequencing data of a study of cytomegalovirus exposure and HLA in healthy donors. Trimming took off 7 bases at V and 0 bases at J, with 9 bases between the two ends. There are 13 residues in the CDR3. Germline CDR1 is LNHDA and CDR2 is SQIVND (reference sequence). PCR employed 60 Vbeta and 13 Jbeta primers. Profiling relied on immunoSEQ multiplex PCR, and the TCRdb table lists in-frame clones only, not all of them. The table includes about 150,000 clones, roughly 80% detected once. This chain joins TRBV19 and TRBJ1-1; no reliable D call. This clonotype was obtained from a man aged 18 to 29 in good health and CMV-seronegative. Sequences were obtained from PBMCs. CDR3 coding DNA: TGTGCCAGTAAGCCGGGGATGAACACTGAAGCTTTCTTT. Its translation is CASKPGMNTEAFF.